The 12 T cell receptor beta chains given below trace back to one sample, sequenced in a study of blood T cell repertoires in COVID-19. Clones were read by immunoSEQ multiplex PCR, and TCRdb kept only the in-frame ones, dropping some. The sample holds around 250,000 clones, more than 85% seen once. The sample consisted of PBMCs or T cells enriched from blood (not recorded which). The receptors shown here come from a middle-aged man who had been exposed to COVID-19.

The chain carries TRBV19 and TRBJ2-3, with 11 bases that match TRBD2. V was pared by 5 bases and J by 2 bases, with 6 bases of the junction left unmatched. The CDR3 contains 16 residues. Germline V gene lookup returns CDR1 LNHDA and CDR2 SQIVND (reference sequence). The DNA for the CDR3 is TGTGCCAGTAGTCTCGGGACTAGCGGTCTCACAGATACGCAGTATTTT. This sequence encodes CASSLGTSGLTDTQYF.

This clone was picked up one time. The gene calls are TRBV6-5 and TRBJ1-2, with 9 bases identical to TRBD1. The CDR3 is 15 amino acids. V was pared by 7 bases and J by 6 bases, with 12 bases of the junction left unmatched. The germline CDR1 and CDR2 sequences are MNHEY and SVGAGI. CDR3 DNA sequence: TGTGCCAGCAACCGACACCACAGGGGGCTTAATGGCTACACCTTC. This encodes CASNRHHRGLNGYTF.

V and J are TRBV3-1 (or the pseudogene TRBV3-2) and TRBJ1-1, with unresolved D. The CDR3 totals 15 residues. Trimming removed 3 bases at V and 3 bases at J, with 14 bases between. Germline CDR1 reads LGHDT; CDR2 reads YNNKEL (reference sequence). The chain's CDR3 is CASSHAHGRDTEAFF. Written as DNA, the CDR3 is TGTGCCAGCAGCCACGCTCATGGGCGGGACACTGAAGCTTTCTTT.

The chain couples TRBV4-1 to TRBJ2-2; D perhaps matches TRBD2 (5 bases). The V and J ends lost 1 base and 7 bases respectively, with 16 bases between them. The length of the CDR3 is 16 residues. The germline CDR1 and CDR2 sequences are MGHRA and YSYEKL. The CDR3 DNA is TGCGCCAGCAGCCAAGGGGCTAGCTTTAGTGACGGGGAGCTGTTTTTT. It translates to CASSQGASFSDGELFF.

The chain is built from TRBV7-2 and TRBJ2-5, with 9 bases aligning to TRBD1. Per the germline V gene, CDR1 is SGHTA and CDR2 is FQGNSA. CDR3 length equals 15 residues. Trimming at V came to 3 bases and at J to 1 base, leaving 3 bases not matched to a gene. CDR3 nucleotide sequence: TGTGCCAGCAGCTTGACAGGGGGGGGCCAAGAGACCCAGTACTTC. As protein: CASSLTGGGQETQYF.

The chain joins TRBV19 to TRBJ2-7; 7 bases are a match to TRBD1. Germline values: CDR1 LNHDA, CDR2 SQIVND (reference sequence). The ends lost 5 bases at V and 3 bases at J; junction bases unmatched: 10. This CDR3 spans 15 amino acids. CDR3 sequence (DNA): TGTGCCAGTAGTGCGAAGCGCGGACAGGTCTACGAGCAGTACTTC. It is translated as CASSAKRGQVYEQYF.

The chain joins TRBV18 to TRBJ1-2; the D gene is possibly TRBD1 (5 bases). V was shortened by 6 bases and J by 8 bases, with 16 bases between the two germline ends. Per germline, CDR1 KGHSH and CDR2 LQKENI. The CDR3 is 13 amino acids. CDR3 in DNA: TGTGCCAGCTCGCCGGCTCAGGGTGACGGCTACACCTTC. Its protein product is CASSPAQGDGYTF.

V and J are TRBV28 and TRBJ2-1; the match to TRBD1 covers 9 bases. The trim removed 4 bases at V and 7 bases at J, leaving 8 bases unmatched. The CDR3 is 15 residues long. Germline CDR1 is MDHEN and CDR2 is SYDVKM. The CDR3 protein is CASSSPGQGMNEQFF. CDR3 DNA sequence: TGTGCCAGCAGTTCACCGGGACAGGGTATGAATGAGCAGTTCTTC. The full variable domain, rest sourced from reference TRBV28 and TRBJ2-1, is DVKVTQSSRYLVKRTGEKVFLECVQDMDHENMFWYRQDPGLGLRLIYFSYDVKMKEKGDIPEGYSVSREKKERFSLILESASTNQTSMYLCASSSPGQGMNEQFFGPGTRLTVL.

The CDR3 nucleotides are TGTGCCAGCAGTATACCGACTAGCGGGAGGTACAATGAGCAGTTCTTC. It yields the protein CASSIPTSGRYNEQFF. V usage is TRBV28 and J usage is TRBJ2-1, with 13 bases aligning to TRBD2. CDR3 length: 16 amino acids. CDR1 and CDR2 from the germline V gene are MDHEN and SYDVKM. The junction had 5 bases not matched to a gene; V was cut back by 5 bases and J by 4 bases.

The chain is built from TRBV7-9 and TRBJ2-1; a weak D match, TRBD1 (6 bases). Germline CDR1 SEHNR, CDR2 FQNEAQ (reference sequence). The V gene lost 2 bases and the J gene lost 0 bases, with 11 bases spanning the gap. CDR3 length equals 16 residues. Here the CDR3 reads CASSLIGTSSYNEQFF. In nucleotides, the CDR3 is TGTGCCAGCAGCTTAATCGGGACAAGCTCCTACAATGAGCAGTTCTTC.

CDR3 region: CASSASGSGESPLHF. CDR3 DNA: TGTGCCAGCAGCGCCTCGGGATCGGGGGAATCACCCCTCCACTTT. J is TRBJ1-6 and V is TRBV9; D might be TRBD1 (5 bases). The CDR3 contains 15 residues. CDR1 is SGDLS and CDR2 is YYNGEE in the germline V gene. V lost 3 bases and J 10 bases, leaving 17 bases between the germline ends.

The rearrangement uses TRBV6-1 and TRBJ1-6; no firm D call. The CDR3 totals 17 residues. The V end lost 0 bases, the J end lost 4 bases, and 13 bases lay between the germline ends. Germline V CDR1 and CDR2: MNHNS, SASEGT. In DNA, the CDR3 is TGTGCCAGCAGTGAAGCGCGTGGTCGGGGATATAATTCACCCCTCCACTTT. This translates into CASSEARGRGYNSPLHF.